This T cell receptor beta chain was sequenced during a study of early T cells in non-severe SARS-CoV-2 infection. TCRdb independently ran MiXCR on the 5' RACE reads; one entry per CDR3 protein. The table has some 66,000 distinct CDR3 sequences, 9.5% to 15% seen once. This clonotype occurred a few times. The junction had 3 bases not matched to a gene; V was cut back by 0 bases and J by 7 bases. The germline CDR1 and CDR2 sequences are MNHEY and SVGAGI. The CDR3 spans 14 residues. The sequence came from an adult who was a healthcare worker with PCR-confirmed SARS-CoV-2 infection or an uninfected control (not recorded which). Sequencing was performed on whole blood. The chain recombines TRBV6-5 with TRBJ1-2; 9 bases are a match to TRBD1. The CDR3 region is CASSYSQGASGYTF. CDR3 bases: TGTGCCAGCAGTTACTCACAGGGGGCAAGTGGCTACACCTTC.